This record covers a single TCR beta chain. The sample belongs to a study of blood T cell repertoires in COVID-19. The CDR3 totals 17 residues. V was pared by 4 bases and J by 5 bases, with 15 bases of the junction left unmatched. Germline V gives CDR1 MNHEY, CDR2 SMNVEV (reference sequence). Source study methods: Amplifying reference gene primers gave estimates of nucleated cell counts. The protocol was immunoSEQ multiplex PCR, while the TCRdb copy is restricted to in-frame clones and leaves out a portion. That table supplies the V and J calls and clone size; D and trimming were determined from the DNA. Of approximately 160,000 clones listed, about 88% are singletons.

This sequence was found in a man in his sixties with active or convalescent COVID-19. The specimen was peripheral blood. The chain uses TRBV27 and TRBJ2-5; 8 nucleotides line up with TRBD1. The CDR3 here is CASSSPRQGQPRETQYF. DNA of the CDR3: TGTGCCAGCAGTTCACCAAGACAGGGGCAGCCAAGGGAGACCCAGTACTTC.